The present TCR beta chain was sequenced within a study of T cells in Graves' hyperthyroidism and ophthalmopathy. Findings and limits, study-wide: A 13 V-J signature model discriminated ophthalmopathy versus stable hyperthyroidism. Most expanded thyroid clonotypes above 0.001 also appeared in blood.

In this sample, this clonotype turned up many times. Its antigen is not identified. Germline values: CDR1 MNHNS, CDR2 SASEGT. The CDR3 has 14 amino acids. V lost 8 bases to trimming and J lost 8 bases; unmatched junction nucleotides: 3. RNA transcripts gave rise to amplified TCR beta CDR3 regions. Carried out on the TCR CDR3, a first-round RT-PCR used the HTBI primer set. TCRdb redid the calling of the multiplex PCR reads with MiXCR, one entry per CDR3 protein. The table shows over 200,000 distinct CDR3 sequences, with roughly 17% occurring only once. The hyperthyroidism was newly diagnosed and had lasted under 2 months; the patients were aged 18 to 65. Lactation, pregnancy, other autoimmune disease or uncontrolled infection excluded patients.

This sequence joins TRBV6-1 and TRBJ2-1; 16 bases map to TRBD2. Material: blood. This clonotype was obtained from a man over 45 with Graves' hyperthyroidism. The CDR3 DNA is TGTGCCAGCGGGGGACTAGCGGGAGGGTATGAGCAGTTCTTC. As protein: CASGGLAGGYEQFF.